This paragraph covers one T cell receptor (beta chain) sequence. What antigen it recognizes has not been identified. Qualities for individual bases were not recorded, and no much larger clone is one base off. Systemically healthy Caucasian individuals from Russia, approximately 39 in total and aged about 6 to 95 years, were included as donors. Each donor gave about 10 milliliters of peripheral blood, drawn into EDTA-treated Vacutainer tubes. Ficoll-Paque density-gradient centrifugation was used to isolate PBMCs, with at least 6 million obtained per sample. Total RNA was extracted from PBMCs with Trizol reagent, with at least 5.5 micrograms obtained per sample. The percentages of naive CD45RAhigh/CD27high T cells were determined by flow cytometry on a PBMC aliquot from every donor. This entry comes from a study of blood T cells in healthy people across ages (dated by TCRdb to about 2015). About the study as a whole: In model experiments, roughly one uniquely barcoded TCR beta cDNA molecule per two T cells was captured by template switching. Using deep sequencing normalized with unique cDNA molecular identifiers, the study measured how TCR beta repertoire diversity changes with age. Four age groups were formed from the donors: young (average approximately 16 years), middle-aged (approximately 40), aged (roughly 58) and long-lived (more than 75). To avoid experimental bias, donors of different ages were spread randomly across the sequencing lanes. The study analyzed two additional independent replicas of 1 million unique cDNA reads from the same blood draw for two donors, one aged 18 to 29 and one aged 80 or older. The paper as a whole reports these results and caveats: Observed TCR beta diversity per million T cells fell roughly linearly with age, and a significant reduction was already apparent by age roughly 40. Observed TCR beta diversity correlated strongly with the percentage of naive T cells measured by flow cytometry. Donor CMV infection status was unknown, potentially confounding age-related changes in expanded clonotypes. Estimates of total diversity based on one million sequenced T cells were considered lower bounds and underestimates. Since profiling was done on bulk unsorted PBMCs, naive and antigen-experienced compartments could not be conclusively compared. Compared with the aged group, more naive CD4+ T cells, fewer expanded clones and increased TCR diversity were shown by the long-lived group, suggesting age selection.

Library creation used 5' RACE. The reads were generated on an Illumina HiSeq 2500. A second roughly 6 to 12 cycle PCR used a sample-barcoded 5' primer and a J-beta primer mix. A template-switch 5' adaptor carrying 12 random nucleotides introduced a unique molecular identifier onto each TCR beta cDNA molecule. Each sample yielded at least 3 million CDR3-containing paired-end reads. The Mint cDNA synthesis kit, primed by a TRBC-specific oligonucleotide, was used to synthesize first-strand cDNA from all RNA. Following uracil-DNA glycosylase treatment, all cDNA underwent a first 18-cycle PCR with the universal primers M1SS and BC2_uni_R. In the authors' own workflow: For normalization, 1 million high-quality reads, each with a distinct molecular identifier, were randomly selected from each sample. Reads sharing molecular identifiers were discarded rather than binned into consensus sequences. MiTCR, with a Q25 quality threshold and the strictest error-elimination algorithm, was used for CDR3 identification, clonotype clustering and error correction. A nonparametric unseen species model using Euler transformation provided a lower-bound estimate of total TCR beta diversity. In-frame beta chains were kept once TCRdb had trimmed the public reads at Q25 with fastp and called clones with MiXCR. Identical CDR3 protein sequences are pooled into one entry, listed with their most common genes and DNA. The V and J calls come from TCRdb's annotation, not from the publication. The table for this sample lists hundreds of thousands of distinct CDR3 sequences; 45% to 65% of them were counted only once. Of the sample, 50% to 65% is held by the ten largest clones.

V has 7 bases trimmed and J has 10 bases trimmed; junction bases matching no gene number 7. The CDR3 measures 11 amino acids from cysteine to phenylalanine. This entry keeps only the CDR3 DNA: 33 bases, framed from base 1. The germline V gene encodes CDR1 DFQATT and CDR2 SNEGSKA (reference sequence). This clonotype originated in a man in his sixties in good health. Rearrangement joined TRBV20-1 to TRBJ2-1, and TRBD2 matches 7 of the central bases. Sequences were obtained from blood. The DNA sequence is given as TGCAGTGTTGGGAGGGCTAACGAGCAGTTCTTC. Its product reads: CSVGRANEQFF.